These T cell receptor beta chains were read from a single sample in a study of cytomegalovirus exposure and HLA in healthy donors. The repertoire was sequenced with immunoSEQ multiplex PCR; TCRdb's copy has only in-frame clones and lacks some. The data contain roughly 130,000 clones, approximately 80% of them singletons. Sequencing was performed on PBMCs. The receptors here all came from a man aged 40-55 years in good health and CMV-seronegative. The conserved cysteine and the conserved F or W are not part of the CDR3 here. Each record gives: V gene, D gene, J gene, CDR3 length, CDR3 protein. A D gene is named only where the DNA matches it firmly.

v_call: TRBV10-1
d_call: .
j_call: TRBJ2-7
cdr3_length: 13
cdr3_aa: ASSDPGTGDNEQY

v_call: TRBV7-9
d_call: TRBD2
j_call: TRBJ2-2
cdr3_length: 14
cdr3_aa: SSSLSGGTNTGELF

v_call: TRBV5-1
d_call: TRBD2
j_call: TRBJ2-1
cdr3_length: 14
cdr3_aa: ASSSTPAGDYNEQF

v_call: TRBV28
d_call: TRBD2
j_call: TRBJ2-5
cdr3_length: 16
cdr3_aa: ASTQRVQRGGLQETQY

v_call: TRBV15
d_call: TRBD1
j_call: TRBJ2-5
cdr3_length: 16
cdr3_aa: ATSRLRGTGPYQETQY

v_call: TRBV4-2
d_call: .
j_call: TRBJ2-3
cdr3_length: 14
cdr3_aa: ASNPLRQDRTDTQY

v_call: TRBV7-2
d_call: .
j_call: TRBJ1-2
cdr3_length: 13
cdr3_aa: ASSLVLDRDYGYT

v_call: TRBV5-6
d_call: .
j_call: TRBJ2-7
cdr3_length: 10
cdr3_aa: ASSFGLREQY

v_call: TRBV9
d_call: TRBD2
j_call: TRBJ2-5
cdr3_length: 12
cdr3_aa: ASSVLAAQETQY

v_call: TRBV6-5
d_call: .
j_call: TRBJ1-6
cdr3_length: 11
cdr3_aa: ASSSLNNSPLH

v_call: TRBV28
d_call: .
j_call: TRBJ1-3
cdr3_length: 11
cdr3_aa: ASDGRYGNTIY

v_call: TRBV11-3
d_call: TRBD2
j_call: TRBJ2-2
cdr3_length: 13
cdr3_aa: ASSPRTSGGGELF